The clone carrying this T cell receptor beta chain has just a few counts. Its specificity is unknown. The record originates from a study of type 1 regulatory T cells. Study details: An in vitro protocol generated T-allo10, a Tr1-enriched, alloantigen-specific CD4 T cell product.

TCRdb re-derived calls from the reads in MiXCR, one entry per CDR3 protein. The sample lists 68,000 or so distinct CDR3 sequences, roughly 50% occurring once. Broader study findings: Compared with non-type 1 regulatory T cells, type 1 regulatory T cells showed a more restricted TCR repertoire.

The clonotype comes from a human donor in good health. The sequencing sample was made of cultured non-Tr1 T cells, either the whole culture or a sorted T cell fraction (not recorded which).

The CDR3 coding sequence is TGTGCCAGCAGCCTCCACCGGGACAGGGCTTACGAGCAGTACTTC. This translates into CASSLHRDRAYEQYF. V usage is TRBV11-2 and J usage is TRBJ2-7, with 9 bases fitting TRBD1. This CDR3 contains 15 residues. The V and J ends lost 5 bases and 4 bases, in that order; junction bases with no gene match: 9. Looked up from germline, CDR1 is SGHAT and CDR2 is FQNNGV. Variable domain in full (rest from reference TRBV11-2 and TRBJ2-7): EAGVAQSPRYKIIEKRQSVAFWCNPISGHATLYWYQQILGQGPKLLIQFQNNGVVDDSQLPKDRFSAERLKGVDSTLKIQPAKLEDSAVYLCASSLHRDRAYEQYFGPGTRLTVT.